This TCR beta chain was found in a study of shared clonotypes between healthy human individuals. Sequencing used immunoSEQ multiplex PCR; TCRdb keeps in-frame clones, though not all of them. The table shows some 2,500,000 clones, with 80% to 95% occurring only once. CDR3 length: 18 residues. J was trimmed by 1 base and V by 2 bases; bases with no gene match: 11. Looked up from germline, CDR1 is MNHEY and CDR2 is SMNVEV (reference sequence). General study results and limits: In contrast to clonotypes shared by all four donors, non-shared clonotypes had lower generation probabilities.

Worth noting for this clone: Antigen unknown.

Material for sequencing was naive CD4+ T cells from PBMCs. Regarding subset: CD45RA+ positively selected. V and J are TRBV27 and TRBJ2-5, with 9 nucleotides matching TRBD1. The clonotype was recovered from a man aged 18 to 30 in good health. Some clones in this sample may be carry-over from other donors' samples. Written as DNA, the CDR3 is TGTGCCAGCAGTTTAAGGGGAGGTAGGGGACAGGGCCAAGAGACCCAGTACTTC. Protein sequence: CASSLRGGRGQGQETQYF.